This entry lists 22 T cell receptor beta chains sequenced from one sample in a study of preoperative IRX-2 immunotherapy in early breast cancer. Some clones are missing from TCRdb's copy, which holds only in-frame ones; the method was immunoSEQ multiplex PCR. The sample has 20,000 to 25,000 clones; roughly 95% are singletons. The treatment is: preoperative locoregional IRX-2 cytokine immunotherapy. The sequences come from tumor tissue, collected after IRX-2 immunotherapy. The receptors stem from a human donor with breast cancer.

The chain carries TRBV7-3 and TRBJ2-7; the match to TRBD1 covers 12 bases. The CDR3 spans 15 residues. Trimming cost V 5 bases and J 4 bases; bases outside gene matches: 6. CDR1 is SGHTA and CDR2 is FQGTGA in the germline V gene. CDR3 region: CASSLSGQGAYEQYF. In DNA form, the CDR3 reads TGTGCCAGCAGCCTCTCGGGACAGGGGGCATACGAGCAGTACTTC.

J is TRBJ2-1 and V is TRBV27, with D tentatively TRBD2 (6 bases). The CDR3 covers 11 residues. V was shortened by 7 bases and J by 10 bases, with 11 bases between the two germline ends. Germline CDR1 reads MNHEY; CDR2 reads SMNVEV (reference sequence). CDR3: CASTGRGEQFF. CDR3 DNA sequence: TGTGCCAGCACTGGACGGGGGGAGCAGTTCTTC.

The rearrangement links TRBV6-5 to TRBJ2-1; D might be TRBD1 or TRBD2, each matching 5 bases. Between the trimmed V and J ends, which lost 7 bases and 7 bases, there was a span of 14 bases. Germline V gene sequence: CDR1 MNHEY, CDR2 SVGAGI. The CDR3 consists of 13 residues. The CDR3 loop reads CASTQGEINEQFF. In DNA, the CDR3 is TGTGCCAGCACCCAGGGAGAAATTAATGAGCAGTTCTTC.

This chain links TRBV15 with TRBJ2-5; D call uncertain. In germline, CDR1 is LNHNV, CDR2 YYDKDF (reference sequence). The CDR3 totals 14 residues. Trimming took 2 bases from V and 1 from J, leaving 8 bases between them. The CDR3: CATSRNSLQETQYF. The DNA for the CDR3 is TGTGCCACCAGCAGAAACAGCCTCCAAGAGACCCAGTACTTC.

V usage is TRBV6-6 and J usage is TRBJ1-4; D ambiguous. The CDR3 sequence is 15 residues long. The V and J ends lost 0 bases and 4 bases respectively, with 9 bases between them. Germline assignment: CDR1 MNHNY and CDR2 SVGAGI (reference sequence). The CDR3 DNA follows: TGTGCCAGCAGTTACTCTGGCAGCTATAATGAAAAACTGTTTTTT. It specifies CASSYSGSYNEKLFF.

The CDR3 region has the DNA TGTGCCAGCAGCTTTTTCCAGGATAGTCTGAGGAGGGGCGGGACCCAGTACTTC. It yields the protein CASSFFQDSLRRGGTQYF. This chain uses TRBV11-2 with TRBJ2-5; possibly TRBD2 for D (6 bases). Looked up from germline, CDR1 is SGHAT and CDR2 is FQNNGV. Between the trimmed V and J ends, which lost 3 bases and 7 bases, there was a span of 27 bases. The CDR3 contains 18 residues.

V usage is TRBV7-9 and J usage is TRBJ2-2, with TRBD2 identical over 12 bases. V dropped 5 bases and J dropped 7; count of bases not matched to a gene: 8. The CDR3 is 16 amino acids. CDR1 is SEHNR and CDR2 is FQNEAQ in the germline V gene (reference sequence). This CDR3 is CASSPTSGRSGGELFF. CDR3 DNA sequence: TGTGCCAGCAGCCCGACTAGCGGGAGATCGGGCGGGGAGCTGTTTTTT. The complete variable domain, with remaining parts taken from reference TRBV7-9 and TRBJ2-2, reads DTGVSQNPRHKITKRGQNVTFRCDPISEHNRLYWYRQTLGQGPEFLTYFQNEAQLEKSRLLSDRFSAERPKGSFSTLEIQRTEQGDSAMYLCASSPTSGRSGGELFFGEGSRLTVL.

This chain links TRBV7-6 with TRBJ2-7; the D gene could be TRBD1 or TRBD2 (6 bases each). Trimming removed 6 bases from V and 4 bases from J, with 25 bases in between. The germline gives CDR1 SGHVS, CDR2 FNYEAQ. The CDR3 has 17 residues. The CDR3 here is CASSLAKTGLTSYEQYF. The CDR3 bases are TGTGCCAGCAGTCTAGCGAAAACAGGGCTGACTAGTTACGAGCAGTACTTC.

This clone has a single count. The chain is built from TRBV5-1 and TRBJ2-3; possible D gene TRBD2, 6 bases. The V end lost 6 bases, the J end lost 7 bases, and 15 bases lay between the germline ends. Germline assignment: CDR1 SGHRS and CDR2 YFSETQ. The CDR3 runs 13 residues. The DNA for the CDR3 is TGCGCCAGCAACTTCGGCGGGGAAAATACGCAGTATTTT. Its translation is CASNFGGENTQYF. Supplemented by reference TRBV5-1 and TRBJ2-3, the full variable domain reads KAGVTQTPRYLIKTRGQQVTLSCSPISGHRSVSWYQQTPGQGLQFLFEYFSETQRNKGNFPGRFSGRQFSNSRSEMNVSTLELGDSALYLCASNFGGENTQYFGPGTRLTVL.

The chain uses TRBV5-1 and TRBJ2-1; D might be TRBD2 (6 bases). Trimming took 0 bases from V and 7 from J, leaving 8 bases between them. The length of the CDR3 is 13 residues. CDR1 and CDR2 (germline): SGHRS, YFSETQ. Here the CDR3 reads CASSLGGENEQFF. In nucleotides, the CDR3 is TGCGCCAGCAGCTTGGGGGGGGAGAATGAGCAGTTCTTC.

This chain connects TRBV2 to TRBJ1-1; 10 bases are shared with TRBD1. Looked up from germline, CDR1 is SNHLY and CDR2 is FYNNEI. V shed 6 bases, J shed 0 bases, and the junction held 13 bases outside the gene matches. The CDR3 loop spans 18 amino acids. In DNA, the CDR3 is TGTGCCAGCAGCGGTACCGGGACAGGGGACTGGCTGAACACTGAAGCTTTCTTT. It specifies CASSGTGTGDWLNTEAFF.

The chain carries TRBV6-6 and TRBJ2-7, with 8 bases aligning to TRBD1. The CDR3 is 15 amino acids. Germline V gene sequence: CDR1 MNHNY, CDR2 SVGAGI (reference sequence). J lost 0 bases, V lost 5 bases, and 6 bases had no gene match. The CDR3 loop is CASSTTGTGSYEQYF. The DNA for the CDR3 is TGTGCCAGCAGTACGACCGGGACAGGCTCCTACGAGCAGTACTTC.

The V and J genes are TRBV4-2 and TRBJ2-1, with a tentative D call TRBD2 (7 bases). The germline V and J ends were trimmed by 4 bases and 4 bases, with 14 bases remaining between them. CDR3 length equals 15 residues. CDR1 is LGHNA, CDR2 YNFKEQ, per germline. The CDR3 is CASSRGAGAYNEQFF. CDR3 in DNA: TGTGCCAGCAGCCGGGGGGCGGGGGCTTACAATGAGCAGTTCTTC.

V gene TRBV4-3 combines with J gene TRBJ2-6, with 14 bases lining up with TRBD2. Looked up from germline, CDR1 is LGHNA and CDR2 is YSLEER. The length of the CDR3 is 21 residues. V gave up 0 bases and J gave up 4 bases; unmatched junction bases: 11. The CDR3 region has the DNA TGCGCCAGCAGCCAAGAGTGGGGGACTAGCGGGAGTCGTCCGGGGGCCAACGTCCTGACTTTC. It translates to CASSQEWGTSGSRPGANVLTF.

This clone was counted a single time. The V gene is TRBV9, the J gene TRBJ2-2; D ambiguous. The CDR3 has 15 amino acids. Germline V lookup: CDR1 SGDLS, CDR2 YYNGEE. Trimming took off 0 bases at V and 1 base at J, with 7 bases between the two ends. CDR3 nucleotide sequence: TGTGCCAGCAGCGTAGAGGCAGGGAACACCGGGGAGCTGTTTTTT. Its translation: CASSVEAGNTGELFF.

The rearrangement joins TRBV20-1 to TRBJ2-5; unclear D gene. CDR3 length: 11 amino acids. Germline assignment: CDR1 DFQATT and CDR2 SNEGSKA (reference sequence). Trimming shortened V by 3 bases and J by 10 bases, and 12 bases separated the two germline ends. The CDR3 DNA is TGCAGTGCTAGGGGAATCGAGGACCAGTACTTC. It specifies CSARGIEDQYF.

V is TRBV6-5 and J is TRBJ1-5; 7 bases map to TRBD1. This CDR3 is 13 amino acids long. The V gene's germline CDR1 is MNHEY and CDR2 SVGAGI. V was pared by 6 bases and J by 6 bases, with 5 bases of the junction left unmatched. The CDR3 spells CASRRGQGQPQHF. CDR3 sequence (DNA): TGTGCCAGCAGAAGGGGGCAGGGTCAGCCCCAGCATTTT.

The rearrangement uses TRBV7-3 and TRBJ2-5, with 10 bases matching TRBD2. Germline V lookup: CDR1 SGHTA, CDR2 FQGTGA. V lost 3 bases, J lost 4 bases, and 11 bases stayed unmatched. The CDR3 extends over 17 amino acids. The CDR3 reads CASSFGASGRRGETQYF. In DNA form, the CDR3 reads TGTGCCAGCAGCTTTGGAGCTAGCGGGAGAAGAGGAGAGACCCAGTACTTC.

The genes are TRBV27 and TRBJ2-7, with 12 bases fitting TRBD2. Losses at the gene ends were 7 bases for V and 4 bases for J; bases not matched to a gene: 2. CDR1 and CDR2 from the germline V gene are MNHEY and SMNVEV (reference sequence). The CDR3 runs 13 residues. Here the CDR3 DNA reads TGTGCCAGCACTAGCGGGGGGGGTTACGAGCAGTACTTC. Translated: CASTSGGGYEQYF.

The chain uses TRBV27 and TRBJ2-7, with D uncertain. The ends were cut back, 2 bases at V and 0 bases at J, with 8 bases in the middle. From germline, CDR1 is MNHEY and CDR2 SMNVEV (reference sequence). The CDR3 is 14 residues long. CDR3 protein: CASSLKPSSYEQYF. CDR3 nucleotide sequence: TGTGCCAGCAGTTTAAAACCCTCCTCCTACGAGCAGTACTTC.

This chain uses TRBV28 with TRBJ2-5; TRBD2 agrees at 12 bases. Looked up from germline, CDR1 is MDHEN and CDR2 is SYDVKM. The CDR3 contains 15 residues. V trimming: 5 bases; J trimming: 5 bases; junction bases outside the gene matches: 6. The CDR3 region is CASSGLAGFGETQYF. The CDR3 DNA sequence: TGTGCCAGCAGTGGACTAGCGGGATTCGGGGAGACCCAGTACTTC.

This clone was recorded only once. V is TRBV18 and J is TRBJ2-6, with D perhaps matching TRBD2 (5 bases). Trimming shortened V by 5 bases and J by 0 bases, and 17 bases separated the two germline ends. Germline assignment: CDR1 KGHSH and CDR2 LQKENI. The CDR3 runs to 18 residues. CDR3 DNA: TGTGCCAGCTCAATATCGGCGGCGGGTTACTCTGGGGCCAACGTCCTGACTTTC. This codes for CASSISAAGYSGANVLTF.